The rows below give T cell receptor beta chains drawn from one sample of a study of shared clonotypes between healthy human individuals. Generated by immunoSEQ multiplex PCR, the TCRdb table keeps only in-frame clones and is missing some. Among around 1,000,000 clones listed, 77% were seen once. Sequencing input: memory CD4+ T cells from PBMCs. The origin of the receptors is a man aged 18 to 30 in good health. Some clones in this sample may be carry-over from other donors' samples. CDR3s include the opening cysteine and the closing phenylalanine or tryptophan. A D gene is named only where the DNA matches it firmly. Rows may omit the clone size; those that give it use once, few, many or a size class.

>-|TRBD1|TRBV6-5|TRBJ1-1
CASSTRGQMNTEAFF
TGTGCCAGCAGTACTAGGGGACAGATGAACACTGAAGCTTTCTTT
>-|-|TRBV6-5|TRBJ2-5
CASSYIGEQYF
TGTGCCAGCAGTTATATTGGTGAGCAGTACTTC
>many|-|TRBV9|TRBJ1-2
CASSVESARGYTF
TGTGCCAGCAGCGTAGAGTCGGCTCGTGGCTACACCTTC
>-|-|TRBV29-1|TRBJ1-4
CSVVGGAKLFF
TGCAGCGTTGTGGGAGGGGCCAAACTGTTTTTT
>once|TRBD2|TRBV7-3|TRBJ2-2
CASSLGLAGAGELFF
TGTGCCAGCAGCTTAGGACTAGCGGGAGCCGGGGAGCTGTTTTTT
>-|-|TRBV11-2|TRBJ2-1
CASSLDLGDEQFF
TGTGCCAGCAGCTTAGATCTGGGGGATGAGCAGTTCTTC
>-|TRBD2|TRBV18|TRBJ2-7
CASSPQTSERHEQYF
TGTGCCAGCTCGCCTCAGACTAGCGAGCGCCACGAGCAGTACTTC
>-|-|TRBV30|TRBJ2-7
CAWSRVAGSNEQYF
TGTGCCTGGAGTCGTGTGGCGGGATCCAACGAGCAGTACTTC
>-|-|TRBV5-1|TRBJ2-7
CASSLQAGNNEQYF
TGCGCCAGCAGCTTGCAGGCAGGGAACAACGAGCAGTACTTC
>-|TRBD2|TRBV27|TRBJ2-3
CASRTPGGAPDTQYF
TGTGCCAGCAGAACACCGGGGGGGGCGCCAGATACGCAGTATTTT
>-|-|TRBV7-9|TRBJ1-1
CASSLVPGASSEAFF
TGTGCCAGCAGCTTAGTACCGGGCGCCAGTTCTGAAGCTTTCTTT
>-|-|TRBV18|TRBJ1-1
CASSPFSGDYTEAFF
TGTGCCAGCTCACCATTTAGCGGGGATTACACTGAAGCTTTCTTT
>-|-|TRBV5-1|TRBJ2-2
CASSFTAGSLNTGELFF
TGCGCCAGCAGCTTTACGGCGGGGAGTTTGAACACCGGGGAGCTGTTTTTT
>-|TRBD1|TRBV7-9|TRBJ1-2
CASSLTGDRIAWGYTF
TGTGCCAGCAGCCTAACAGGGGATAGAATCGCTTGGGGCTACACCTTC
>-|-|TRBV4-3|TRBJ2-7
CASSQELGHEQYF
TGCGCCAGCAGCCAAGAACTGGGGCACGAGCAGTACTTC
>-|-|TRBV30|TRBJ2-7
CAWMWGGTGEQYF
TGTGCCTGGATGTGGGGGGGCACGGGGGAGCAGTACTTC
>-|-|TRBV4-3|TRBJ1-1
CASSQVNWSEAFF
TGCGCCAGCAGCCAAGTCAATTGGTCTGAAGCTTTCTTT
>-|-|TRBV4-1|TRBJ2-1
CATQAGLQSRNEQFF
TGCGCCACTCAGGCGGGGCTCCAGTCGAGGAATGAGCAGTTCTTC
>few|-|TRBV7-8|TRBJ2-6
CASSLGEGYSSGANVLTF
TGTGCCAGCAGCTTAGGTGAAGGGTATAGCTCTGGGGCCAACGTCCTGACTTTC
>once|-|TRBV4-3|TRBJ1-5
CASSGEVNQPQHF
TGCGCCAGCAGCGGTGAGGTAAATCAGCCCCAGCATTTT
>-|-|TRBV11-2|TRBJ2-7
CASSLFSIGQKYQSYEQYF
TGTGCCAGCAGCTTATTTAGTATAGGACAGAAGTATCAAAGCTACGAGCAGTACTTC
>-|-|TRBV19|TRBJ2-1
CASTPQVSSYNEQFF
TGTGCCAGTACCCCACAGGTGAGCTCCTACAATGAGCAGTTCTTC
>-|-|TRBV2|TRBJ1-2
CASSEEQFYGYTF
TGTGCCAGCAGTGAAGAACAGTTCTATGGCTACACCTTC